This entry concerns a single T cell receptor beta chain. The antigen is unknown. This entry is derived from a study of cytomegalovirus exposure and HLA in healthy donors. Whole-study results and caveats: HLA restriction was apparent for most CMV-associated TCR beta chains in a later analysis.

Amplification used 60 Vbeta primers and 13 Jbeta primers. Original data processing: A later analysis counted around 74 million unique TCR beta chains, some 11 million shared. Clones were sequenced by immunoSEQ multiplex PCR, and TCRdb holds only the in-frame ones, with some missing. V and J calls and clone size come straight from that table; D and trimming were deduced from the DNA. This repertoire includes tens of thousands of clones. V lost 0 bases and J 8 bases, leaving 13 bases between the germline ends. In germline, CDR1 is MNHEY, CDR2 SVGAGI. The CDR3 length is 15 residues. The rearrangement uses TRBV6-5 and TRBJ1-4; D remains ambiguous. The TCR comes from a female donor in good health and CMV-seropositive. Sequenced sample: PBMCs. The CDR3, as DNA: TGTGCCAGCAGTTACTCGATGCTAGCGAGGGAAAAACTGTTTTTT. As protein: CASSYSMLAREKLFF.